This TCR beta chain originates from a study of identical twins. Study outcomes and limitations: With abundant cord blood beta clonotypes, insertions were fewer; memory repertoires showed no such pattern. Twins' excess sharing was less marked for out-of-frame beta sequences. Researchers caution that invariant MAIT and iNKT cells could partly confound zero-insertion analyses.

A remark on this clonotype: Antigen specificity is unknown.

With 2 bases removed from V and 2 bases from J, the gap between germline ends came to 16 bases. Germline V gene sequence: CDR1 KGHSH, CDR2 LQKENI. CDR3 length equals 16 residues. TCRdb reanalysed the 5' RACE reads using MiXCR and keeps one entry per CDR3 protein. Of approximately 220,000 distinct CDR3 sequences listed, under 10% are singletons. Separately, the same data were catalogued under a study of yellow fever vaccine responses in identical twins. From that report: Twins reportedly had a vaccine T cell response that seemed partly convergent, partly personalized.

The chain uses TRBV18 and TRBJ2-7; D may be TRBD1 (5 bases). The sequencing sample was made of memory (CD45RO+) T cells sorted from blood. This clonotype was sampled from a woman between 18 and 29 years old in good health. The chain's CDR3 is CASSPRLTDYTYEQYF. CDR3 bases: TGTGCCAGCTCACCAAGGTTGACAGATTACACCTACGAGCAGTACTTC.